A selection of T cell receptor beta chains follows, all from one sample in a study of blood T cell repertoires in COVID-19. TCRdb keeps only in-frame clones here, not all; method: immunoSEQ multiplex PCR. The data contain 120,000 to 150,000 clones, approximately 85% of them singletons. Material: peripheral blood. These receptors originate from a woman aged 55-75 years with COVID-19, enrolled during active disease. The CDR3 runs from the conserved cysteine through the conserved F or W. Each record gives: J gene, V gene, clone size, D gene, CDR3 DNA, CDR3 protein. The D gene is left open where the match is weak. Size is stated for part of the rows, as once, few or many counts, or as a class when the clone is expanded.

J: TRBJ2-2
V: TRBV9
size: -
D: -
DNA: TGTGCCAGCAGCGTAGAGGGGTTTAACACCGGGGAGCTGTTTTTT
CDR3: CASSVEGFNTGELFF

J: TRBJ1-1
V: TRBV20-1
size: -
D: TRBD1
DNA: TGCAGTGCTAGTGGGACAGTCGGAGCTTTCTTT
CDR3: CSASGTVGAFF

J: TRBJ2-7
V: TRBV25-1
size: once
D: TRBD2
DNA: TGTGCCAGCAGTGCCAATCTAGCGGGGAGTTCCTACGAGCAGTACTTC
CDR3: CASSANLAGSSYEQYF

J: TRBJ2-2
V: TRBV7-9
size: -
D: TRBD1
DNA: TGTGCCAGCAGCCGAAACACAGGGGAGAACACCGGGGAGCTGTTTTTT
CDR3: CASSRNTGENTGELFF

J: TRBJ2-1
V: TRBV6-2/TRBV6-3
size: -
D: TRBD2
DNA: TGTGCCAGCAGTTACTCCCGACTAGCGGGGAGTAATGAGCAGTTCTTC
CDR3: CASSYSRLAGSNEQFF

J: TRBJ2-3
V: TRBV24-1
size: -
D: -
DNA: TGTGCCACCAGTGATCCCTGGGAAGAGGGTAGGAGCACAGATACGCAGTATTTT
CDR3: CATSDPWEEGRSTDTQYF

J: TRBJ2-1
V: TRBV19
size: -
D: TRBD2
DNA: TGTGCCAGTAGTATAGCGGGGGGATTAAGCGATGAGCAGTTCTTC
CDR3: CASSIAGGLSDEQFF

J: TRBJ1-1
V: TRBV10-2
size: -
D: TRBD1
DNA: TGCGCCAGCAGTGAGTTGGGACAGGGGCTCACTGAAGCTTTCTTT
CDR3: CASSELGQGLTEAFF

J: TRBJ2-5
V: TRBV27
size: -
D: TRBD2
DNA: TGTGCCAGCAGTTTTTCTAGCGGGGGAGAGACCCAGTACTTC
CDR3: CASSFSSGGETQYF

J: TRBJ1-3
V: TRBV6-5
size: -
D: -
DNA: TGTGCCAGCAGTTCGGATGCAGGGGCTGGAAACACCATATATTTT
CDR3: CASSSDAGAGNTIYF

J: TRBJ2-7
V: TRBV9
size: -
D: -
DNA: TGTGCCAGCAGCGTAGGCGGTTTGAGCTCCTACGAGCAGTACTTC
CDR3: CASSVGGLSSYEQYF

J: TRBJ1-2
V: TRBV6-2/TRBV6-3
size: few
D: TRBD1
DNA: TGTGCCAGCAGTTACGCAGGGGGCAGTGGCTACACCTTC
CDR3: CASSYAGGSGYTF

J: TRBJ1-1
V: TRBV9
size: -
D: -
DNA: TGTGCCAGCAGCGTAGGGGGCGTTAGGACTGAAGCTTTCTTT
CDR3: CASSVGGVRTEAFF

J: TRBJ2-5
V: TRBV6-5
size: -
D: -
DNA: TGTGCCAGCAGTAGCCCCGGGGGGCGAGAGACCCAGTACTTC
CDR3: CASSSPGGRETQYF

J: TRBJ2-3
V: TRBV5-4
size: -
D: TRBD2
DNA: TGTGCCAGCAGCTTGGCGGGGGGGGCGCAAGATACGCAGTATTTT
CDR3: CASSLAGGAQDTQYF

J: TRBJ2-1
V: TRBV10-3
size: -
D: -
DNA: TGTGCCATCAGTGTTCAGGCAGAGACCTACAATGAGCAGTTCTTC
CDR3: CAISVQAETYNEQFF

J: TRBJ1-2
V: TRBV6-5
size: -
D: TRBD1
DNA: TGTGCCAGCAGTTTGACAGGGGCGGATATAAACTATGGCTACACCTTC
CDR3: CASSLTGADINYGYTF

J: TRBJ1-5
V: TRBV7-9
size: -
D: -
DNA: TGTGCCAGCAGCTTGTCCACCGGAGCAAATCAGCCCCAGCATTTT
CDR3: CASSLSTGANQPQHF

J: TRBJ1-2
V: TRBV7-2
size: -
D: -
DNA: TGTGCCAGCAGCTTAGAGCGGGGGGTAGGTTATGGCTACACCTTC
CDR3: CASSLERGVGYGYTF

J: TRBJ2-3
V: TRBV5-1
size: -
D: -
DNA: TGCGCCAGCAGCTTAGCGGCCAGCACAGATACGCAGTATTTT
CDR3: CASSLAASTDTQYF

J: TRBJ2-1
V: TRBV19
size: -
D: -
DNA: TGTGCCACCCGGCGGGGTCGGGAGTTCTTC
CDR3: CATRRGREFF

J: TRBJ1-1
V: TRBV29-1
size: -
D: -
DNA: TGCAGCGTTGAAACAGGGACTGAAGCTTTCTTT
CDR3: CSVETGTEAFF

J: TRBJ2-1
V: TRBV29-1
size: -
D: TRBD2
DNA: TGCAGCGTTGAACTAGCGGGGGCTTACAATGAGCAGTTCTTC
CDR3: CSVELAGAYNEQFF

J: TRBJ1-2
V: TRBV29-1
size: -
D: -
DNA: TGCAGCGTTGTTACAGGCGTCTATGGCTACACCTTC
CDR3: CSVVTGVYGYTF

J: TRBJ2-1
V: TRBV5-1
size: -
D: TRBD2
DNA: TGCGCCAGTAGAGCTCGGGCTAGCGGGAGCGATGAGCAGTTCTTC
CDR3: CASRARASGSDEQFF

J: TRBJ2-5
V: TRBV11-1
size: -
D: TRBD2
DNA: TGTGCCAGCAGCTCCCCGCGGGGGGTGATTCAAGAGACCCAGTACTTC
CDR3: CASSSPRGVIQETQYF

J: TRBJ2-3
V: TRBV24-1
size: few
D: TRBD1
DNA: TGTGCCACCAGTGGCGGACAGGGAGAGGGCACAGATACGCAGTATTTT
CDR3: CATSGGQGEGTDTQYF

J: TRBJ2-3
V: TRBV20-1
size: -
D: -
DNA: TGCAGTGCTAGTGTTAGTGGCCCACGAGGTACGCAGTATTTT
CDR3: CSASVSGPRGTQYF

J: TRBJ2-1
V: TRBV10-1
size: -
D: TRBD2
DNA: TGCGCCAGCAGTGGGACGGGACTAGCGGGGGCCAGGAATGAGCAGTTCTTC
CDR3: CASSGTGLAGARNEQFF

J: TRBJ1-2
V: TRBV10-3
size: -
D: TRBD1
DNA: TGTGCCATCAGCGGGGACAGGGGAGCTAACTATGGCTACACCTTC
CDR3: CAISGDRGANYGYTF

J: TRBJ2-7
V: TRBV11-2
size: -
D: -
DNA: TGTGCCAGCAGCTTTACGGACAGTTCCTACGAGCAGTACTTC
CDR3: CASSFTDSSYEQYF

J: TRBJ1-1
V: TRBV28
size: few
D: TRBD1
DNA: TGTGCCAGCAGCCCACAGGGGAGGAATAACGCTGAAGCTTTCTTT
CDR3: CASSPQGRNNAEAFF

J: TRBJ1-2
V: TRBV19
size: -
D: TRBD1
DNA: TGTGCCAGTAGTAGGAGACAGGGGGCATTTGGTGGCTACACCTTC
CDR3: CASSRRQGAFGGYTF

J: TRBJ2-3
V: TRBV3-1/TRBV3-2
size: -
D: -
DNA: TGTGCCAGCAGCCAAGATCGCGGTGATACGCAGTATTTT
CDR3: CASSQDRGDTQYF

J: TRBJ1-2
V: TRBV19
size: -
D: -
DNA: TGTGCCAGTAGTGGACAGTCCCTAGATAACTATGGCTACACCTTC
CDR3: CASSGQSLDNYGYTF

J: TRBJ1-5
V: TRBV7-2
size: few
D: -
DNA: TGTGCCAGCAGCTTAGCGTATGGGGCCCAGCAGCCCCAGCATTTT
CDR3: CASSLAYGAQQPQHF

J: TRBJ2-3
V: TRBV6-5
size: once
D: -
DNA: TGTGCCAGCGGTATCGAGACAGATACGCAGTATTTT
CDR3: CASGIETDTQYF

J: TRBJ1-1
V: TRBV27
size: -
D: TRBD1
DNA: TGTGCCAGCAGTGGACCCAGGGGGCTGATGACTACGGCTTTCTTT
CDR3: CASSGPRGLMTTAFF

J: TRBJ1-3
V: TRBV27
size: once
D: -
DNA: TGTGCCAGCAGTTTACACGTCCGAGGAGACACCATATATTTT
CDR3: CASSLHVRGDTIYF

J: TRBJ2-3
V: TRBV11-3
size: -
D: -
DNA: TGTGCCAGCAGCGCCTCCGGGGGCACAGATACGCAGTATTTT
CDR3: CASSASGGTDTQYF

J: TRBJ1-1
V: TRBV27
size: -
D: -
DNA: TGTGCCAGCAGTTTACCCGGGTCCGGTGAAGCTTTCTTT
CDR3: CASSLPGSGEAFF

J: TRBJ1-4
V: TRBV7-3
size: -
D: -
DNA: TGTGCCAGCAGCCGCAGGGCCAGGGGTAATGAAAAACTGTTTTTT
CDR3: CASSRRARGNEKLFF

J: TRBJ1-1
V: TRBV19
size: -
D: -
DNA: TGTGCCACAGACTACTCCATGACCGAAGCTTTCTTT
CDR3: CATDYSMTEAFF